The rows below give T cell receptor beta chains drawn from one sample of a study of cytomegalovirus exposure and HLA in healthy donors. Method: immunoSEQ multiplex PCR; TCRdb's copy keeps in-frame clones and lacks some. The sample holds roughly 140,000 clones, about 70% seen once. The sequencing sample was made of PBMCs. These TCRs come from a woman between 40 and 50 years old in good health and CMV-seronegative. Both conserved end residues are part of each CDR3. The order of the fields is V gene, clone size, J gene, D gene, CDR3 protein, CDR3 DNA. D genes are given only for firm matches. Expanded clones get a size class; other rows say once, few or many, or leave the size out.

>TRBV27|few|TRBJ2-1|TRBD2
CASNGSGRAREQFF
TGTGCCAGCAACGGAAGCGGGAGGGCCCGGGAGCAGTTCTTC
>TRBV7-6|NA|TRBJ1-1|NA
CASSLNSNTEAFF
TGTGCCAGCAGCTTAAACTCGAACACTGAAGCTTTCTTT
>TRBV7-9|NA|TRBJ2-7|NA
CASSSQTVSYEQYF
TGTGCCAGCAGCTCACAGACAGTTTCCTACGAGCAGTACTTC
>TRBV4-1|NA|TRBJ1-6|TRBD1
CASKTGDNSPLHF
TGCGCCAGCAAAACAGGGGATAATTCACCCCTCCACTTT
>TRBV19|NA|TRBJ2-2|TRBD1
CASSPWTGDSITGELFF
TGTGCCAGTAGTCCATGGACAGGGGATTCAATTACCGGGGAGCTGTTTTTT
>TRBV6-1|few|TRBJ1-6|NA
CASSELSSYNSPLHF
TGTGCCAGCAGTGAACTGAGCTCCTATAATTCACCCCTCCACTTT
>TRBV5-1|NA|TRBJ1-2|NA
CASSLSGDGYGYTF
TGCGCCAGCAGCTTGTCGGGGGACGGATATGGCTACACCTTC
>TRBV5-1|NA|TRBJ2-7|TRBD1
CASSLAGQGEQYF
TGCGCCAGCAGCTTGGCGGGACAGGGTGAGCAGTACTTC
>TRBV28|NA|TRBJ1-5|NA
CASSLPRPQHF
TGTGCCAGCAGTTTACCCAGGCCCCAGCATTTT
>TRBV27|NA|TRBJ1-4|NA
CASSRRRGEKLFF
TGTGCCAGCAGCCGACGCAGGGGCGAAAAACTGTTTTTT
>TRBV19|NA|TRBJ2-7|TRBD1
CASSTRGITYEQYF
TGTGCCAGTAGTACCAGGGGGATTACCTACGAGCAGTACTTC
>TRBV5-1|NA|TRBJ2-1|TRBD2
CASTLTSGGFNEQFF
TGCGCCAGCACCTTGACTAGCGGGGGGTTCAATGAGCAGTTCTTC
>TRBV5-5|NA|TRBJ2-7|NA
CASSGGPGASYEQYF
TGTGCCAGCAGCGGGGGCCCGGGTGCCTCCTACGAGCAGTACTTC
>TRBV6-1|once|TRBJ1-2|NA
CASSANTGYGYTF
TGTGCCAGCAGTGCGAACACCGGGTATGGCTACACCTTC
>TRBV5-1|once|TRBJ2-3|NA
CASKREAGTDTQYF
TGCGCCAGCAAGCGAGAGGCTGGCACAGATACGCAGTATTTT
>TRBV5-1|NA|TRBJ2-3|NA
CASMISGVRTDTQYF
TGCGCCAGCATGATATCGGGGGTGCGCACAGATACGCAGTATTTT
>TRBV18|many|TRBJ1-1|TRBD1
CASSEQGIELGEAFF
TGTGCCAGCTCAGAACAGGGGATTGAACTTGGTGAAGCTTTCTTT
>TRBV27|NA|TRBJ2-7|TRBD2
CASSLYGGSSYEQYF
TGTGCCAGCAGTTTATACGGGGGGAGCTCCTACGAGCAGTACTTC
>TRBV5-4|NA|TRBJ2-7|NA
CASSLGWEPTYEQYF
TGTGCCAGCAGCTTGGGGTGGGAGCCCACGTACGAGCAGTACTTC
>TRBV27|NA|TRBJ2-2|TRBD1
CASSRGQGAFGELFF
TGTGCCAGCAGCCGAGGACAGGGGGCGTTCGGGGAGCTGTTTTTT
>TRBV28|NA|TRBJ2-7|NA
CASSPLTASSYEQYF
TGTGCCAGCAGTCCTCTGACAGCATCAAGCTACGAGCAGTACTTC
>TRBV9|NA|TRBJ2-3|TRBD2
CASSVFSGGLFHTQYF
TGTGCCAGCAGCGTTTTTAGCGGGGGGCTCTTCCATACGCAGTATTTT
>TRBV5-4|NA|TRBJ2-1|TRBD1
CASSVGTDNEQFF
TGTGCCAGCAGCGTCGGGACAGACAATGAGCAGTTCTTC
>TRBV19|NA|TRBJ1-2|NA
CASSPDGGRSGYTF
TGTGCCAGTAGTCCGGACGGAGGACGGAGTGGCTACACCTTC
>TRBV6-1|NA|TRBJ1-2|NA
CASSEGTAYGYTF
TGTGCCAGCAGTGAAGGGACAGCTTATGGCTACACCTTC
>TRBV6-6|NA|TRBJ2-7|NA
CASSSPQGGIHEQYF
TGTGCCAGCAGTTCCCCCCAGGGAGGTATCCACGAGCAGTACTTC
>TRBV18|NA|TRBJ1-5|NA
CASSPFLRQLNQPQHF
TGTGCCAGCTCACCGTTCCTCCGACAGCTCAATCAGCCCCAGCATTTT
>TRBV5-1|few|TRBJ1-1|NA
CASSLDGDTEAFF
TGCGCCAGCAGCTTGGACGGGGACACTGAAGCTTTCTTT
>TRBV4-1|NA|TRBJ2-1|NA
CASSQGALAQNNEQFF
TGCGCCAGCAGCCAAGGGGCACTAGCCCAAAACAATGAGCAGTTCTTC
>TRBV5-8|NA|TRBJ1-2|NA
CASSPRHSSYGYTF
TGTGCCAGCAGCCCCAGGCACAGTTCTTATGGCTACACCTTC
>TRBV27|NA|TRBJ2-1|TRBD2
CASSLSGEGVHNEQFF
TGTGCCAGCAGTTTATCGGGGGAGGGAGTTCACAATGAGCAGTTCTTC
>TRBV29-1|NA|TRBJ2-3|NA
CSVDSGFFTDTQYF
TGCAGCGTTGATTCGGGGTTTTTCACAGATACGCAGTATTTT
>TRBV5-6|NA|TRBJ1-6|NA
CASSLAGGTNSSPLHF
TGTGCCAGCAGCTTGGCGGGGGGGACTAATAGTTCACCCCTCCACTTT
>TRBV12-5|NA|TRBJ2-7|NA
CASGLVPDSYEQYF
TGTGCTAGTGGTTTGGTACCGGACAGCTACGAGCAGTACTTC
>TRBV19|NA|TRBJ1-5|NA
CASSDTDSNQPQHF
TGTGCCAGTAGTGACACAGATAGCAATCAGCCCCAGCATTTT
>TRBV6-5|few|TRBJ1-1|NA
CASTDQGNTEAFF
TGTGCCAGCACCGATCAGGGGAACACTGAAGCTTTCTTT
>TRBV6-6|NA|TRBJ2-5|TRBD2
CASSTGGPGETQYF
TGTGCCAGCTCTACGGGGGGGCCGGGGGAGACCCAGTACTTC
>TRBV28|few|TRBJ1-2|TRBD1
CASRTGPNYGYTF
TGTGCCAGCAGGACAGGGCCCAACTATGGCTACACCTTC
>TRBV10-3|NA|TRBJ2-3|NA
CAISESRGTRTDTQYF
TGTGCCATCAGTGAGTCGCGCGGGACTCGCACAGATACGCAGTATTTT
>TRBV4-1|NA|TRBJ2-3|NA
CASSQLQSTDTQYF
TGCGCCAGCAGCCAACTACAGTCCACAGATACGCAGTATTTT
>TRBV6-5|NA|TRBJ1-1|TRBD1
CASSYGGQANTEAFF
TGTGCCAGCAGTTACGGGGGACAGGCAAACACTGAAGCTTTCTTT
>TRBV6-5|NA|TRBJ2-5|NA
CASSSPAGLSETQYF
TGTGCCAGCAGTTCTCCGGCGGGGCTGTCGGAGACCCAGTACTTC
>TRBV7-2|few|TRBJ1-4|TRBD1
CASSPTGEEKLFF
TGTGCCAGCAGCCCTACAGGGGAGGAAAAACTGTTTTTT
>TRBV28|few|TRBJ1-3|TRBD1
CASRRSGGLAGNTIYF
TGTGCCAGCAGACGATCAGGGGGCTTAGCTGGAAACACCATATATTTT
>TRBV19|NA|TRBJ1-2|TRBD1
CASSVAGTATGGYTF
TGTGCCAGTAGTGTAGCCGGGACAGCCACAGGGGGCTACACCTTC